The 2 T cell receptor beta chains below come from one sample, sequenced in a study of T cells after yellow fever vaccination (dated by TCRdb to about 2019). Library preparation used 5' RACE. Sequenced on an Illumina HiSeq 2500. TCRdb reworked the public reads: Q25 trimming with fastp, MiXCR clone assembly, productive beta chains retained. Entries are consolidated by CDR3 protein sequence, retaining the most common genes and DNA. In all, the sample holds about 300,000 distinct CDR3 sequences, and roughly 7% of those were seen once. The leading ten clones occupy roughly 19% of the sample. Taken with the paper, the label for treatment or condition translates to: live attenuated yellow fever vaccine strain. The sample was PBMCs, taken approximately 40 days after the first yellow fever vaccination. These receptors came from a man aged 18 to 30 who received the YFV17D yellow fever vaccine.

This clonotype was seen repeatedly, ten times or more. V usage is TRBV12-3 or TRBV12-4 and J usage is TRBJ2-3, with D possibly TRBD2 on 5 matching bases. The ends were cut back, 5 bases at V and 2 bases at J, with 11 bases in the middle. This CDR3 has 14 residues. DNA for the CDR3: TGTGCCAGCAGTCAAGACTATAACACAGATACGCAGTATTTT. Translated, it gives CASSQDYNTDTQYF.

This clonotype occurred a few times. The chain uses TRBV7-9 and TRBJ1-6; D gene unclear. V was shortened by 4 bases and J by 8 bases, with 15 bases between the two germline ends. CDR3 length: 15 residues. Germline V gene lookup returns CDR1 SEHNR and CDR2 FQNEAQ (reference sequence). CDR3 nucleotides: TGTGCCAGCAGCTCCAAAGCGAGTGTTTATTCACCCCTCCACTTT. Translation gives CASSSKASVYSPLHF.